This T cell receptor beta chain was found in a study of blood T cell repertoires in COVID-19. Turning to the study itself: PBMCs, B-cell-depleted T cells, or T cells were the source of the cDNA or gDNA that made up the material.

TCRdb keeps only in-frame clones here, not all; method: immunoSEQ multiplex PCR. The sample yields roughly 500,000 clones, 75% to 90% seen once. Germline V gene data show CDR1 as LGHDT and CDR2 as YNNKEL (reference sequence). CDR3 length: 15 amino acids. V shed 4 bases and J shed 6 bases, with 15 bases lying between them. Sequenced: peripheral blood. The chain recombines TRBV3-1 (or the pseudogene TRBV3-2) with TRBJ2-2; TRBD1 is a possible D gene (5 bases). This clonotype was obtained from a human donor in a cohort sampled during active COVID-19. The CDR3 coding sequence is TGTGCCAGCAGCCCCCGTCAGGGAATAGCCGGGGAGCTGTTTTTT. It translates to CASSPRQGIAGELFF.